One and the same sample provided the 29 T cell receptor beta chains below, sequenced in a study of OX40 agonist ivuxolimab in advanced cancers. Here immunoSEQ multiplex PCR was the method, and the copy in TCRdb shows in-frame clones only, minus some. Of 45,000 to 60,000 clones in the sample, around 74% are singletons; the top ten hold about 2.1%. The source material was CD4+ or CD8+ T cells sorted from blood, sampled in a trial of the OX40 agonist ivuxolimab. The source is an adult with an advanced solid tumor such as melanoma, head and neck, liver or kidney cancer.

V and J are TRBV28 and TRBJ2-2; tentatively, D is TRBD1 (5 bases). CDR3 length: 12 residues. V shed 8 bases and J shed 3 bases, with 7 bases lying between them. In germline, CDR1 is MDHEN, CDR2 SYDVKM. CDR3 protein: CASQGYTGELFF. The CDR3, as DNA: TGTGCCAGCCAGGGATACACCGGGGAGCTGTTTTTT. The variable domain in full, completed from reference TRBV28 and TRBJ2-2, reads DVKVTQSSRYLVKRTGEKVFLECVQDMDHENMFWYRQDPGLGLRLIYFSYDVKMKEKGDIPEGYSVSREKKERFSLILESASTNQTSMYLCASQGYTGELFFGEGSRLTVL.

The rearrangement links TRBV6-5 to TRBJ1-2; 7 positions agree with TRBD1. The germline V gene has CDR1 MNHEY and CDR2 SVGAGI. This CDR3 is built from 13 residues. V shed 6 bases and J 6 bases; nucleotides not matched to a gene: 7. The CDR3 DNA reads as TGTGCCAGCAGCCAGGGGGTATTGGATGGCTACACCTTC. It codes for CASSQGVLDGYTF.

The V call is TRBV11-3, the J call TRBJ1-3, with unresolved D. This CDR3 has 16 amino acids. Germline V lookup: CDR1 SGHNT, CDR2 YENEEA. Trimming stripped 4 bases from V and 4 bases from J, with 17 bases between. In DNA form, the CDR3 reads TGTGCCAGCAGCTCAAGGTCTGCTGGGGTCGGAAACACCATATATTTT. Amino acids: CASSSRSAGVGNTIYF.

The rearrangement links TRBV2 to TRBJ1-6; D is perhaps TRBD1 (5 bases). The germline gives CDR1 SNHLY, CDR2 FYNNEI. CDR3 size: 14 residues. V lost 6 bases, J lost 9 bases, and 15 bases lay in between. The CDR3 reads CASSGQGGRSPLHF. The CDR3 coding sequence is TGTGCCAGCAGCGGCCAGGGAGGTCGTTCACCCCTCCACTTT.

V gene TRBV5-1 combines with J gene TRBJ2-2; 12 bases align to TRBD2. This CDR3 comprises 16 residues. Losses at the gene ends were 4 bases for V and 5 bases for J; bases not matched to a gene: 6. In germline, CDR1 is SGHRS, CDR2 YFSETQ. This CDR3 reads CASSILAGGGTGELFF. The CDR3 nucleotides read TGCGCCAGCAGCATACTAGCGGGAGGAGGGACCGGGGAGCTGTTTTTT.

The V gene is TRBV6-1, the J gene TRBJ1-1; 12 bases match TRBD1. CDR1 MNHNS and CDR2 SASEGT come from the germline V gene. The CDR3 covers 16 residues. Trimming removed 3 bases from V and 6 bases from J; junction bases left unmatched: 8. The CDR3 DNA sequence: TGTGCCAGCAGTGACCGGGACAGGGGGCCTGGGGCTGAAGCTTTCTTT. It encodes CASSDRDRGPGAEAFF.

This clone appeared a single time. The chain carries TRBV4-3 and TRBJ2-7, with 13 bases fitting TRBD2. CDR1 and CDR2 (germline): LGHNA, YSLEER. This CDR3 region has 18 residues. V trimming: 0 bases; J trimming: 4 bases; junction bases outside the gene matches: 9. CDR3 DNA: TGCGCCAGCAGCCAAGATCATGGACTAGCGGGAGCCCTTTACGAGCAGTACTTC. Its protein product is CASSQDHGLAGALYEQYF.

This clone was found a few times. This rearrangement joins TRBV28 to TRBJ2-7; a weak D match, TRBD1 (6 bases). The CDR3 is 12 residues long. The germline V gene encodes CDR1 MDHEN and CDR2 SYDVKM. V was trimmed by 8 bases and J by 2 bases, leaving 10 bases between them. The CDR3 loop reads CASGTSPYEQYF. The CDR3 DNA reads TGTGCCAGCGGGACATCACCCTACGAGCAGTACTTC.

V and J are TRBV6-5 and TRBJ1-6; D might be TRBD1 (6 bases). Germline CDR1 is MNHEY and CDR2 is SVGAGI. The CDR3 extends over 15 amino acids. V was pared by 5 bases and J by 7 bases, with 15 bases between. The chain's CDR3 is CASSRTVFRNSPLHF. The CDR3 DNA sequence: TGTGCCAGCAGTCGGACAGTATTCCGGAATTCACCCCTCCACTTT.

This chain links TRBV2 with TRBJ2-5; maybe TRBD2 (6 bases). The germline V gene has CDR1 SNHLY and CDR2 FYNNEI. The CDR3 runs to 14 residues. V lost 5 bases and J lost 5, with 15 bases in between. This CDR3 is CASSSRTGGETQYF. The CDR3 DNA reads as TGTGCCAGCAGTTCACGGACTGGAGGGGAGACCCAGTACTTC.

The J gene is TRBJ1-2, the V gene TRBV28, with D possibly TRBD1 on 6 matching bases. The CDR3 contains 13 residues. V was clipped by 2 bases and J by 8 bases, with 12 bases between them. Germline V gene lookup returns CDR1 MDHEN and CDR2 SYDVKM. The CDR3 reads CASSLQGTGGYTF. DNA for the CDR3: TGTGCCAGCAGTTTACAGGGGACCGGGGGCTACACCTTC.

This chain connects TRBV7-3 to TRBJ2-3; TRBD2 matches at 8 bases. The CDR3 contains 14 residues. Trimming cost V 7 bases and J 4 bases; bases outside gene matches: 7. CDR1 SGHTA and CDR2 FQGTGA come from the germline V gene. In DNA form, the CDR3 reads TGTGCCAGCAACCAACGGGGGGGCTCAGATACGCAGTATTTT. It specifies CASNQRGGSDTQYF.

The gene calls are TRBV4-3 and TRBJ1-5, with D possibly being TRBD1 (6 bases). CDR3 length: 15 amino acids. The V end lost 3 bases, the J end lost 7 bases, and 16 bases lay between the germline ends. CDR1 and CDR2 (germline): LGHNA, YSLEER. The CDR3 bases are TGCGCCAGCAGCCACGGAATCCAAGGGGGGCAGCCCCAGCATTTT. Translated: CASSHGIQGGQPQHF.

The chain couples TRBV21-1 to TRBJ2-2; the listed D gene, TRBD1, was not tested against the DNA. TRBV21-1 is given as a pseudogene. CDR3 size: 15 residues. DNA of the CDR3: TGTGCCAGCAGCCCCCGGACAGGCGGCACCGGGGAGCTGTTTTTT. Its protein is CASSPRTGGTGELFF.

The chain is built from TRBV10-3 and TRBJ2-7; 9 nucleotides line up with TRBD2. The CDR3 spans 16 residues. J lost 5 bases, V lost 3 bases, and 11 bases had no gene match. The germline gives CDR1 ENHRY, CDR2 SYGVKD. The CDR3 is CAISDLIAGEINEQYF. The DNA of the CDR3 is TGTGCCATCAGTGACCTAATAGCGGGAGAAATAAACGAGCAGTACTTC.

The chain carries TRBV5-1 and TRBJ2-1, with 8 bases identical to TRBD1. Germline trimming cut 1 base from V and 8 bases from J; bases unmatched to any gene: 8. Germline lookup yields CDR1 SGHRS and CDR2 YFSETQ. CDR3 length: 15 amino acids. In DNA, the CDR3 is TGCGCCAGCAGCTTGCCTCGGGACAGGTCGGATGAGCAGTTCTTC. Translating it yields CASSLPRDRSDEQFF.

The J gene is TRBJ2-3, the V gene TRBV2, with 8 bases fitting TRBD1. The CDR3 runs 14 residues. CDR1 is SNHLY and CDR2 is FYNNEI in the germline V gene. V shed 4 bases and J 2 bases; nucleotides not matched to a gene: 2. This CDR3 is CASSVQGDTDTQYF. The CDR3 region has the DNA TGTGCCAGCAGTGTACAGGGGGACACAGATACGCAGTATTTT.

On this clone: Distinct nucleotide sequences in the sample also encode this CDR3. CDR3 region: CASTLQKGSNQPQHF. The CDR3 DNA reads TGTGCCAGCACGCTTCAAAAGGGTAGCAATCAGCCCCAGCATTTT. V and J are TRBV28 and TRBJ1-5, with D unclear. The length of the CDR3 is 15 residues. Trimming cost V 7 bases and J 0 bases, with 13 bases left between them. Germline V gives CDR1 MDHEN, CDR2 SYDVKM.

The genes are TRBV6-6 and TRBJ2-7; D not resolved. CDR1 is MNHNY and CDR2 is SVGAGI in the germline V gene (reference sequence). V was clipped by 0 bases and J by 6 bases, with 9 bases between them. The CDR3 loop spans 13 amino acids. This CDR3 is CASSYSTGFEQYF. The CDR3 bases are TGTGCCAGCAGTTACTCGACTGGGTTCGAGCAGTACTTC.

The chain carries TRBV6-1 and TRBJ2-5; D is unresolved. CDR3 length equals 14 residues. V was cut by 1 base and J by 5 bases, with 11 bases left in between. Germline V lookup: CDR1 MNHNS, CDR2 SASEGT. The CDR3 loop is CASSEGWASETQYF. DNA for the CDR3: TGTGCCAGCAGTGAAGGGTGGGCCTCGGAGACCCAGTACTTC.

The rearrangement uses TRBV6-5 and TRBJ1-2; 7 positions match TRBD1. Germline V gene sequence: CDR1 MNHEY, CDR2 SVGAGI. Trimming cost V 2 bases and J 3 bases; bases outside gene matches: 9. This CDR3 comprises 16 residues. CDR3 sequence: CASSYQNMGQHYGYTF. Here the CDR3 DNA reads TGTGCCAGCAGTTACCAGAACATGGGACAGCACTATGGCTACACCTTC.

The DNA of the CDR3 is TGCGCCAGCCGAGGGACTAGCGGGAGGATGAATGAGCAGTTCTTC. Amino acid sequence: CASRGTSGRMNEQFF. The gene calls are TRBV5-1 and TRBJ2-1; 15 bases are shared with TRBD2. The V gene's germline CDR1 is SGHRS and CDR2 YFSETQ. The CDR3 runs 15 residues. Trimming cost V 7 bases and J 7 bases; bases outside gene matches: 6.

Turning to this clone: A read error may account for a junction end that differs from germline. The J gene is TRBJ2-5, the V gene TRBV6-8; D unresolved. From germline, CDR1 is MNHGY and CDR2 SAAAGT. The CDR3 spans 14 residues. This chain's CDR3 is CASGYCLPTETQYF. CDR3 nucleotides: TGTGCCAGCGGTTACTGTCTACCGACGGAGACCCAGTACTTC.

The count of this clone is one. V and J are TRBV6-6 and TRBJ2-7, with 7 bases aligning to TRBD1. The V segment lost 5 bases and the J segment 1 base; nucleotides outside the gene matches: 5. The CDR3 consists of 14 residues. From germline, CDR1 is MNHNY and CDR2 SVGAGI (reference sequence). DNA of the CDR3: TGTGCCAGCAGTGATCAGGGGGTGTCCTACGAGCAGTACTTC. This translates into CASSDQGVSYEQYF.

The chain has TRBV7-8 and TRBJ1-1; a weak D match, TRBD1 (5 bases). There are 17 residues in the CDR3. The V gene's germline CDR1 is SGHVS and CDR2 FQNEAQ. Deletions cut 5 bases from V and 5 bases from J, with 24 bases between. Here the CDR3 DNA reads TGTGCCAGCAGCCCAGGGACTTCTACGGCGACTGGTACTGAAGCTTTCTTT. Its translation: CASSPGTSTATGTEAFF.

The chain employs TRBV30 and TRBJ1-5; tentative D call: TRBD1 (5 bases). The CDR3 contains 14 residues. Germline CDR1 is GTSNPN and CDR2 is SVGIG (reference sequence). Trimming shortened V by 6 bases and J by 4 bases, and 16 bases separated the two germline ends. DNA of the CDR3: TGTGCCTGTAATGGGGGGGACCGTAATCAGCCCCAGCATTTT. Translation: CACNGGDRNQPQHF.

The chain combines TRBV30 with TRBJ1-5; D may be TRBD1 (5 bases). V lost 2 bases, J lost 2 bases, and 22 bases lay in between. CDR1 GTSNPN and CDR2 SVGIG come from the germline V gene (reference sequence). The CDR3 extends over 18 amino acids. Here the CDR3 DNA reads TGTGCCTGGAGTCTGGGGGGGATTGACCTTTTAGGCAATCAGCCCCAGCATTTT. Protein product: CAWSLGGIDLLGNQPQHF. Drawing the rest from reference TRBV30 and TRBJ1-5, the complete variable domain is SQTIHQWPATLVQPVGSPLSLECTVEGTSNPNLYWYRQAAGRGLQLLFYSVGIGQISSEVPQNLSASRPQDRQFILSSKKLLLSDSGFYLCAWSLGGIDLLGNQPQHFGDGTRLSIL.

This clone has just one count. The V gene is TRBV5-6, the J gene TRBJ2-7, with 9 bases lining up with TRBD2. Germline loops: CDR1 SGHDT, CDR2 YYEEEE. The CDR3 consists of 15 residues. The J segment lost 2 bases and the V segment lost 5 bases, leaving 8 bases of the junction unmatched. The CDR3 loop is CASSPRTSEAYEQYF. CDR3 sequence (DNA): TGTGCCAGCAGTCCCCGGACTAGCGAGGCCTACGAGCAGTACTTC.

The V call is TRBV6-5, the J call TRBJ2-6; D not resolved. CDR3 length: 15 amino acids. Germline values: CDR1 MNHEY, CDR2 SVGAGI. V was clipped by 6 bases and J by 0 bases, with 9 bases between them. CDR3 in DNA: TGTGCCAGCAGCCCCGGCCACTCTGGGGCCAACGTCCTGACTTTC. It encodes CASSPGHSGANVLTF.